This passage covers 14 T cell receptor beta chains from one sample sequenced in a study of early T cells in non-severe SARS-CoV-2 infection. TCRdb redid the calling of the 5' RACE reads with MiXCR, one entry per CDR3 protein. The sample lists tens of thousands of distinct CDR3 sequences, less than 9.5% occurring once. Sequencing was performed on whole blood. These receptors all come from an adult who was a healthcare worker with PCR-confirmed SARS-CoV-2 infection or an uninfected control (not recorded which).

The chain uses TRBV19 and TRBJ2-2; TRBD2 matches at 8 bases. The CDR3 contains 15 residues. In germline, CDR1 is LNHDA, CDR2 SQIVND (reference sequence). V lost 10 bases and J lost 5; bases outside the gene matches: 12. The CDR3: CATTPVAGPTGELFF. The DNA of the CDR3 is TGTGCCACCACGCCCGTAGCGGGACCAACCGGGGAGCTGTTTTTT.

This clonotype was observed at least ten times. This chain connects TRBV11-2 to TRBJ2-2, with D tentatively TRBD1 or TRBD2 (5 bases each). The CDR3 runs to 15 residues. Germline CDR1 and CDR2: SGHAT and FQNNGV. The ends were cut back, 2 bases at V and 6 bases at J, with 13 bases in the middle. The CDR3 reads CASSLNQGEAGELFF. The CDR3 bases are TGTGCCAGCAGCTTAAATCAGGGAGAAGCCGGGGAGCTGTTTTTT. Complete variable domain (other parts from reference TRBV11-2 and TRBJ2-2): EAGVAQSPRYKIIEKRQSVAFWCNPISGHATLYWYQQILGQGPKLLIQFQNNGVVDDSQLPKDRFSAERLKGVDSTLKIQPAKLEDSAVYLCASSLNQGEAGELFFGEGSRLTVL.

The sample holds a few counts of this clonotype. The V call is TRBV20-1, the J call TRBJ2-2, with D perhaps TRBD1 or TRBD2 (5 bases each). The germline V and J ends were trimmed by 0 bases and 5 bases, with 13 bases remaining between them. CDR1 and CDR2 from the germline V gene are DFQATT and SNEGSKA (reference sequence). This CDR3 comprises 15 residues. DNA of the CDR3: TGCAGTGCTAGAGACCCGAGGGGAAGGACCGGGGAGCTGTTTTTT. Translating gives CSARDPRGRTGELFF.

In this sample, this clonotype turned up many times. The rearrangement uses TRBV29-1 and TRBJ2-7, with 9 bases identical to TRBD2. Germline CDR1 is SQVTM and CDR2 is ANQGSEA. The trim removed 4 bases at V and 0 bases at J, leaving 7 bases unmatched. The CDR3 has 15 amino acids. CDR3 nucleotide sequence: TGCAGCGTTGCCCTAGCGGGGAGGAGCTCCTACGAGCAGTACTTC. Protein: CSVALAGRSSYEQYF.

This clonotype was seen a few times. This chain links TRBV20-1 with TRBJ2-5; 8 nucleotides agree with TRBD1. Germline CDR1 and CDR2: DFQATT and SNEGSKA (reference sequence). The CDR3 is 16 residues long. With 0 bases clipped from V and 1 base from J, the junction kept 7 bases outside the gene matches. CDR3 region: CSARDTGTGAQETQYF. Written as DNA, the CDR3 is TGCAGTGCTAGAGATACCGGGACAGGAGCCCAAGAGACCCAGTACTTC.

This clonotype occurred many times. The V and J genes are TRBV7-6 and TRBJ2-7, with 9 bases lining up with TRBD2. V lost 5 bases to trimming and J lost 3 bases; unmatched junction nucleotides: 8. CDR1 is SGHVS, CDR2 FNYEAQ, per germline. CDR3 length: 15 amino acids. This CDR3 reads CASSLTSGVNYEQYF. The CDR3 nucleotides read TGTGCCAGCAGCCTGACTAGCGGAGTTAACTACGAGCAGTACTTC.

The V and J genes are TRBV28 and TRBJ2-7; 7 bases match TRBD2. The germline V gene has CDR1 MDHEN and CDR2 SYDVKM. CDR3 length: 14 residues. Unmatched junction bases numbered 7, after V lost 6 bases and J lost 2 bases. CDR3 bases: TGTGCCAGCAGCGTTGGGGGGGTAGCCTACGAGCAGTACTTC. Its protein product is CASSVGGVAYEQYF.

This clonotype was observed many times. The V gene is TRBV12-3 or TRBV12-4, the J gene TRBJ2-1; tentatively, D is TRBD1 or TRBD2 (5 bases each). The CDR3 consists of 15 residues. The V gene lost 3 bases and the J gene lost 12 bases, with 21 bases spanning the gap. In DNA form, the CDR3 reads TGTGCCAGCAGTTTTCCACTAGGGGTTGGGGTGTGGCAGTTCTTC. The encoded protein is CASSFPLGVGVWQFF.

The chain employs TRBV18 and TRBJ2-1; D is undetermined. Germline V CDR1 and CDR2: KGHSH, LQKENI. Between the trimmed V and J ends, which lost 6 bases and 10 bases, there was a span of 19 bases. The CDR3 runs 14 residues. The CDR3 DNA reads TGTGCCAGCTCCCCCCCCGTCGCGTTGTGGGAGCAGTTCTTC. Translating gives CASSPPVALWEQFF.

A few counts support this clonotype. The chain has TRBV5-1 and TRBJ2-3, with D tentatively TRBD2 (6 bases). CDR3 size: 14 residues. Germline V lookup: CDR1 SGHRS, CDR2 YFSETQ. V was pared by 0 bases and J by 14 bases, with 19 bases between. CDR3 nucleotides: TGCGCCAGCAGCTTGGAAGCGGGCAACCTTAGTGGGTATTTT. This encodes CASSLEAGNLSGYF.

This clonotype occurred a few times. This rearrangement joins TRBV2 to TRBJ2-1; 8 bases line up with TRBD1. V lost 8 bases and J lost 7; bases outside the gene matches: 10. The CDR3 contains 14 residues. Germline V lookup: CDR1 SNHLY, CDR2 FYNNEI. CDR3 amino acids: CASRGQGAPNEQFF. The CDR3 DNA reads TGTGCCAGCCGGGGGCAGGGGGCTCCGAATGAGCAGTTCTTC.

This clonotype was recorded at least ten times. This rearrangement joins TRBV7-2 to TRBJ2-6, with no clear D. This CDR3 comprises 17 residues. The germline V gene encodes CDR1 SGHTA and CDR2 FQGNSA. The V and J ends lost 1 base and 0 bases respectively, with 10 bases between them. The CDR3 bases are TGTGCCAGCAGCTTAGAGCCCTCTAGCTCTGGGGCCAACGTCCTGACTTTC. Its translation: CASSLEPSSSGANVLTF.

This clonotype was picked up many times. The chain uses TRBV18 and TRBJ2-1; 10 bases are a match to TRBD2. There are 16 residues in the CDR3. Trimming at V came to 1 base and at J to 8 bases, leaving 8 bases not matched to a gene. From germline, CDR1 is KGHSH and CDR2 LQKENI. This CDR3 reads CASSPLVLAGQYEQFF. CDR3 DNA: TGTGCCAGCTCACCACTAGTACTAGCGGGACAGTATGAGCAGTTCTTC.

This clonotype was detected only a few times. The rearrangement uses TRBV20-1 and TRBJ2-1; D possibly matches TRBD1 or TRBD2 (5 bases each). Germline V gene data show CDR1 as DFQATT and CDR2 as SNEGSKA (reference sequence). The CDR3 spans 12 residues. Trimming took off 2 bases at V and 9 bases at J, with 11 bases between the two ends. The CDR3 region is CSARPWGTEQFF. CDR3 DNA sequence: TGCAGTGCTAGACCGTGGGGGACTGAGCAGTTCTTC.